The 3 T cell receptor beta chains below come from one sample, sequenced in a study of cytomegalovirus exposure and HLA in healthy donors. The PCR contained 60 Vbeta and 13 Jbeta primers. Libraries were prepared by immunoSEQ multiplex PCR; TCRdb keeps only in-frame clonotypes and omits some of them. The data show about 130,000 clones, with approximately 68% seen just once and 1.6% held by the top ten. Input material: PBMCs. The source of these receptors is a man younger than 40 in good health and CMV-seropositive.

The J gene is TRBJ1-1, the V gene TRBV4-2, with TRBD1 matching over 7 bases. The CDR3 totals 15 residues. V lost 4 bases to trimming and J lost 3 bases; unmatched junction nucleotides: 8. The germline V gene encodes CDR1 LGHNA and CDR2 YNFKEQ. For the CDR3, the DNA is TGTGCCAGCAGCCGGTTCGACAGGGAGGACACTGAAGCTTTCTTT. Amino acids: CASSRFDREDTEAFF.

The chain recombines TRBV10-2 with TRBJ1-2; D not resolved. This CDR3 region has 12 residues. The germline CDR1 and CDR2 sequences are WSHSY and SAAADI. V was clipped by 7 bases and J by 4 bases, with 10 bases between them. CDR3 DNA: TGCGCCAGCACTTCTACTCCCTATGGCTACACCTTC. Protein: CASTSTPYGYTF.

For the CDR3, the DNA is TGCGCCAGCAGCCCCCTAACCCTATGGCGGGAGGGGGGCAATGAGCAGTTCTTC. Its protein is CASSPLTLWREGGNEQFF. This chain uses TRBV4-3 with TRBJ2-1; 9 bases line up with TRBD2. This CDR3 region has 18 residues. Trimming took 4 bases from V and 6 from J; bases not matched to a gene: 16. From germline, CDR1 is LGHNA and CDR2 YSLEER.